This T cell receptor (gamma chain) was retrieved from a study of human gamma delta and Vdelta1 T cells. Study-wide results and caveats: Delta One T cells were reportedly polyclonal and broadly cytotoxic against acute myeloid leukemia.

In its sample, this clone ranks as medium-sized (0.01 to 0.1%). Antigen unknown. In the same sample, other DNA sequences code for this CDR3. TCRdb called clones from the PCR reads again using CATT. This sample yields over 7,500 gamma-chain clones, of which 40% to 50% are seen a single time; more than 2% belongs to the top ten. V shed 0 bases, J shed 0 bases, and the junction held 2 bases outside the gene matches. Germline V gives CDR1 EGSNGY, CDR2 YDSYNSKV. The CDR3 spans 14 residues. Sequenced input: Vdelta1 gamma-delta T cells from blood grown in culture (DOT cells). The rearrangement uses TRGV2 and TRGJ1 or TRGJ2. The receptor's source is a human donor in good health. CDR3 bases: TGTGCCACCTGGGACGGGACGAATTATTATAAGAAACTCTTT. Encoded protein: CATWDGTNYYKKLF.